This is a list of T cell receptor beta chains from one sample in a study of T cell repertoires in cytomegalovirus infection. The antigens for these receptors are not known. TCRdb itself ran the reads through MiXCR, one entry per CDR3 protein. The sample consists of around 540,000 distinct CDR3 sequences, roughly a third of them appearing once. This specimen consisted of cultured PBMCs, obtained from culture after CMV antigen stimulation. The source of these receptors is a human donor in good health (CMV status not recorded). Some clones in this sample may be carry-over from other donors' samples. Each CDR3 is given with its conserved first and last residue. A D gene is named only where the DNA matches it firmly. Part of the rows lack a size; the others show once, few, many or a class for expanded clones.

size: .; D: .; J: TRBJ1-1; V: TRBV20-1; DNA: TGCAGTGCTAGAAGGGCAGGGGCTGAAGCTTTCTTT; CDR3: CSARRAGAEAFF
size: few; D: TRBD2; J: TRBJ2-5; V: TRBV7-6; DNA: TGTGCCAGCAGCGGAGGGACTACACCAGAGACCCAGTACTTC; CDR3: CASSGGTTPETQYF
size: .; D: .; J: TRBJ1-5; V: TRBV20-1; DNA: TGCAGTGGTACTTCCAGTTGGGGCGATCAGCCCCAGCATTTT; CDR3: CSGTSSWGDQPQHF
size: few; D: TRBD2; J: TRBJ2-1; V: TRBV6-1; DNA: TGTGCCAGCAGTGAAAGTGAGGGAGGGAACAATGAGCAGTTCTTC; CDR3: CASSESEGGNNEQFF
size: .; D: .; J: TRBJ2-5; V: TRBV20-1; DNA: TGCAGTGCCCCAGGGCGGACCCAGTACTTC; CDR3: CSAPGRTQYF
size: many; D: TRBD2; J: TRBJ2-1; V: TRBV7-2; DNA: TGTGCCAGCAGCTTAGTTCCCCTGGCGGGAGGGTCGGATGAGCAGTTCTTC; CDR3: CASSLVPLAGGSDEQFF
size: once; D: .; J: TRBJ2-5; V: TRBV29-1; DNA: TGCAGCGTTGAAGATGAGATGGCCCAGTACTTC; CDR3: CSVEDEMAQYF
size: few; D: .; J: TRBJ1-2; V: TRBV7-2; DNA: TGTGCCAGCAGCTTACCCGGGCTCTATGGCTACACCTTC; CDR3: CASSLPGLYGYTF
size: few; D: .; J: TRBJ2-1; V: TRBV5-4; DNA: TGTGCCAGCAGGCTGGACAGTGACCACAATGAGCAGTTCTTC; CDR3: CASRLDSDHNEQFF
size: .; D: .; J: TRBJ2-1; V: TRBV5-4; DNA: TGTGCCAGCACCCTGGGGGGTCCTGAGCAGTTCTTC; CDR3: CASTLGGPEQFF
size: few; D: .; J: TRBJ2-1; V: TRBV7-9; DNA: TGTGCCAGCAGCTACCAGGTCAGGACAGCCTACAATGAGCAGTTCTTC; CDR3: CASSYQVRTAYNEQFF
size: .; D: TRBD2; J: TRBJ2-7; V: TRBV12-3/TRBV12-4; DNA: TGTGCCAGCAGTTTTGCGGGACTAGGCTACGAGCAGTACTTC; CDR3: CASSFAGLGYEQYF
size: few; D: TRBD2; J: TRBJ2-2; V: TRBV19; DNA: TGTGCCAGTAGTTCCCCGACTAGCGGGATGAACACCGGGGAGCTGTTTTTT; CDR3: CASSSPTSGMNTGELFF
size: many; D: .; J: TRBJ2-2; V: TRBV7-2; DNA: TGTGCCAGCAGCTTAGCCAGGGGGGCCGGGGAGCTGTTTTTT; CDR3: CASSLARGAGELFF
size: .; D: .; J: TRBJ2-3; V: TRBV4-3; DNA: TGCGCCAGCAGCCAAGCTCCCACCGGACAAGGAGATACGCAGTATTTT; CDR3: CASSQAPTGQGDTQYF
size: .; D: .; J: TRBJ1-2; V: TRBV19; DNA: TGTGCCAGTAGTATTCCGCCGGTGAATGGCTACACCTTC; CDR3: CASSIPPVNGYTF
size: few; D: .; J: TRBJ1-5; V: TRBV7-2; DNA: TGTGCCAGCAGCTTAGGGGCGGAGTATAGCAATCAGCCCCAGCATTTT; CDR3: CASSLGAEYSNQPQHF
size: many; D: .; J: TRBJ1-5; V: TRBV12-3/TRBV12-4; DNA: TGTGCCAGTAGATTTAGGAGCAATCAGCCCCAGCATTTT; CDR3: CASRFRSNQPQHF
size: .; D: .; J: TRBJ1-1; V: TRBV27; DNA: TGTGCCAGCAGTTTATACGGGGACCTGACGGACACTGAAGCTTTCTTT; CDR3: CASSLYGDLTDTEAFF
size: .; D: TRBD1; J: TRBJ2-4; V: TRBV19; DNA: TGTGCCACCATGACAGGGGGTACCAAAAACATTCAGTACTTC; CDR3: CATMTGGTKNIQYF
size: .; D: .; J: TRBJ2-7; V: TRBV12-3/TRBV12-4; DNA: TGTGCCAGCAGTTTCCGTGCAGGGATACGCTCCTACGAGCAGTACTTC; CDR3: CASSFRAGIRSYEQYF
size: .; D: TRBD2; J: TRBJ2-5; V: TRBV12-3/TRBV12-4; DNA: TGTGCCAGCAGTAGCTCGGGGAGCGGGGGGGAGACCCAGTACTTC; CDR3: CASSSSGSGGETQYF
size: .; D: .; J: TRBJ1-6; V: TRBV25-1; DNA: TGTGCCAGCAACCTTAAGGGGGATTCACCCCTCCACTTT; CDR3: CASNLKGDSPLHF
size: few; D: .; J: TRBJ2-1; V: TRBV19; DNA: TGTGCCAGTAGCCTTTTTTTGGACAGCGCTGGGAATGAGCAGTTCTTC; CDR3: CASSLFLDSAGNEQFF
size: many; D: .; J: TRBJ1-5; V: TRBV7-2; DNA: TGTGCCAGCAGCTTAGTGGGGGGCCAAGGCAATCAGCCCCAGCATTTT; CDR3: CASSLVGGQGNQPQHF
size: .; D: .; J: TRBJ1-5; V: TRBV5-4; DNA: TGTGCCAGCAGATACCGGACATTTCAAAATCAGCCCCAGCATTTT; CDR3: CASRYRTFQNQPQHF
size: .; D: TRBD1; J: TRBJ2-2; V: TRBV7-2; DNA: TGTGCCAGCAGCTCCAGGACAGGGGGCACCGGGGAGCTGTTTTTT; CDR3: CASSSRTGGTGELFF
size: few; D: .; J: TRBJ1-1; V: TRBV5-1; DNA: TGCGCCAGCAGCCCAGGACAGCTCATGAACACTGAAGCTTTCTTT; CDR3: CASSPGQLMNTEAFF
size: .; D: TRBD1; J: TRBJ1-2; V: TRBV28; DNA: TGTGCCAGCAGTTTGAGGGACAGGGGGTATGGCTACACCTTC; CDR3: CASSLRDRGYGYTF
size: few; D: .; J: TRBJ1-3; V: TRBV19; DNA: TGTGCCAGTAGTATCGACGCGAGCTCTGGAAACACCATATATTTT; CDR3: CASSIDASSGNTIYF
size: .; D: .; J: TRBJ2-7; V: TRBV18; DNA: TGTGCCAGCTCACCACCGTCAACCGGGGAGCAGTACTTC; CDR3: CASSPPSTGEQYF
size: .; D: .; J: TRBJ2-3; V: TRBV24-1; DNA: TGTGCCACCAGTGGTGGCGATGGCACAGATACGCAGTATTTT; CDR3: CATSGGDGTDTQYF
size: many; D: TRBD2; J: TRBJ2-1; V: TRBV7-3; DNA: TGTGCCAGCAGCTCGATAACTCTTAGCGGGAGGGGTTACAATGAGCAGTTCTTC; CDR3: CASSSITLSGRGYNEQFF
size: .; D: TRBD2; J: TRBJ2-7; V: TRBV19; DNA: TGTGCCAGTAGTATAGGTGGACTAGCGGGAAACTACGAGCAGTACTTC; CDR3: CASSIGGLAGNYEQYF
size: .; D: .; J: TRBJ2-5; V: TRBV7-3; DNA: TGTGCCAGCAGCCCCGGCCCAGGACAAGAGACCCAGTACTTC; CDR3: CASSPGPGQETQYF
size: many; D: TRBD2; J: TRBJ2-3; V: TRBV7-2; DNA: TGTGCCAGCAGCTTAGCGTTGGGCGGTGCGGGAGGCGGGAGCACAGATACGCAGTATTTT; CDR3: CASSLALGGAGGGSTDTQYF
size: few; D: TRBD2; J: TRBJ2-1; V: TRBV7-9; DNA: TGTGCCAGCAGCTTTCTAGCGGGAGGACTACTCCAAAGGGAGCAGTTCTTC; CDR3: CASSFLAGGLLQREQFF
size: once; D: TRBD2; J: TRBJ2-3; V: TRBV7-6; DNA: TGTGCCAGCAGCTCCGGGACTAGCGGCGGGGATACGCAGTATTTT; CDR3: CASSSGTSGGDTQYF
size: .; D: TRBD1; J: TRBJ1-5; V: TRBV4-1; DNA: TGCGCCAGCAGCCATTCCGCGGACAGGGAGGGTCAGCCCCAGCATTTT; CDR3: CASSHSADREGQPQHF
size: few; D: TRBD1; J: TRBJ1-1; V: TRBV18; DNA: TGTGCCAGCTCACCGCCAATTCGACAGGGGATGAACACTGAAGCTTTCTTT; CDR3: CASSPPIRQGMNTEAFF
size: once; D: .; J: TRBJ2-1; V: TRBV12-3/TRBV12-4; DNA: TGTGCCAGCACCTCTCCTACCTCCGGATTCAATGAGCAGTTCTTC; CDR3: CASTSPTSGFNEQFF
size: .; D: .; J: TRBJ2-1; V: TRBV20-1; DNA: TGCAGTGCTAGAGGTACTAGCATTAATCAGTTCTTC; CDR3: CSARGTSINQFF
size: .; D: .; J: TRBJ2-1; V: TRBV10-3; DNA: TGTGCCATCAGCGGCTTCCGGGTCAATGAGCAGTTCTTC; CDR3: CAISGFRVNEQFF
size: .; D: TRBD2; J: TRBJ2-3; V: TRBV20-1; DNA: TGCAGTGCGGCCTGGGGCGGGGGGTATACAGATACGCAGTATTTT; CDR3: CSAAWGGGYTDTQYF
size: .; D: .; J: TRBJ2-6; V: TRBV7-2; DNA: TGTGCCAGCAGCCCCGTCGGCAGGTTAATCTCTGGGGCCAACGTCCTGACTTTC; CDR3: CASSPVGRLISGANVLTF
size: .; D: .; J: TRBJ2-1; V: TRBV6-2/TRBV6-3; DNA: TGTGCCAGCAGTTACCCGGCTGGGCGACCCGAGCAGTTCTTC; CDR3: CASSYPAGRPEQFF
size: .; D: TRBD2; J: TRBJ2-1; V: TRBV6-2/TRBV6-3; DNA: TGTGCCAGCACTTACCACGGGACTAGCTATGAGCAGTTCTTC; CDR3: CASTYHGTSYEQFF
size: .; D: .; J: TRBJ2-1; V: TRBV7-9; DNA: TGTGCCAGCAGCTCGACAGCTTCCTACAATGAGCAGTTCTTC; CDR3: CASSSTASYNEQFF